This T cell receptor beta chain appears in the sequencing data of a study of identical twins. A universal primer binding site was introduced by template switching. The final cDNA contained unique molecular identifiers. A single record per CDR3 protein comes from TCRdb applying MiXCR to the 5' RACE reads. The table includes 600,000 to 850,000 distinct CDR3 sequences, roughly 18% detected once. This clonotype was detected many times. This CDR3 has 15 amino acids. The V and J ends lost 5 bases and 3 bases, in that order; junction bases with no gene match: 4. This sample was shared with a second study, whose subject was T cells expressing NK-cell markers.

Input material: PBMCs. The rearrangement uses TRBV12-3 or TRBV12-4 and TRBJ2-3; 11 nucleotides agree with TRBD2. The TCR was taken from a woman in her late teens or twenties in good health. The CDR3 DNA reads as TGTGCCAGCAGTATACTAGCGGGGGTAACAGATACGCAGTATTTT. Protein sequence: CASSILAGVTDTQYF.